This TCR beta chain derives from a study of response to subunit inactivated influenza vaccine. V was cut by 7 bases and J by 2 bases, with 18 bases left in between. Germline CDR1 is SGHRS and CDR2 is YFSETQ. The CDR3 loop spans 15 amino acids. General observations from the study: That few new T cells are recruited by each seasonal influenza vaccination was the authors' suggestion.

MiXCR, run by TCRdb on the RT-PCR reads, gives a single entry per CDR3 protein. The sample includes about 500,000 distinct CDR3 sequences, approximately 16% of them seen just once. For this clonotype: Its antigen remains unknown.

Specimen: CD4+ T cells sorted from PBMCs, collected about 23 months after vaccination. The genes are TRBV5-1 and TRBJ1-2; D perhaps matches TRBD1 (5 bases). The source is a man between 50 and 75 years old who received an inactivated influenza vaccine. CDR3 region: CASRAIRGPNYGYTF. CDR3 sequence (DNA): TGCGCCAGCCGAGCCATCCGGGGACCGAACTATGGCTACACCTTC. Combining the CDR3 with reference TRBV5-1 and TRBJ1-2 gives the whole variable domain KAGVTQTPRYLIKTRGQQVTLSCSPISGHRSVSWYQQTPGQGLQFLFEYFSETQRNKGNFPGRFSGRQFSNSRSEMNVSTLELGDSALYLCASRAIRGPNYGYTFGSGTRLTVV.